This T cell receptor (beta chain) derives from a study of T cells expressing NK-cell markers. 5'RACE template switching with UMIs generated TCR beta cDNA. TCRdb reworked the 5' RACE reads into one entry per CDR3 protein, no DNA. This sample contains 500,000 to 600,000 distinct CDR3 sequences. Comment on this clonotype: Its specificity is unknown.

This CDR3 is built from 14 residues. The germline V gene encodes CDR1 SGHTA and CDR2 FQGNSA. Regarding the study as a whole: HCMV specificity of the expanded NKG2C+ T cell clones was not established. Dominant NKG2C+ clonotypes in roughly 6 donors made up roughly 1.0-7.0% of CD8+ T cells.

The sequence came from a man in his late teens or twenties in good health. The sample consisted of blood T cells: a sorted CD56 or NKG2C T cell subset, CD4+ or CD8+ T cells, or bulk PBMC T cells (not recorded which). V and J are TRBV7-2 and TRBJ2-7; TCRdb returns TRBD2, unconfirmable since there is no DNA. CDR3 protein: CASKGRDYYYEQYF.